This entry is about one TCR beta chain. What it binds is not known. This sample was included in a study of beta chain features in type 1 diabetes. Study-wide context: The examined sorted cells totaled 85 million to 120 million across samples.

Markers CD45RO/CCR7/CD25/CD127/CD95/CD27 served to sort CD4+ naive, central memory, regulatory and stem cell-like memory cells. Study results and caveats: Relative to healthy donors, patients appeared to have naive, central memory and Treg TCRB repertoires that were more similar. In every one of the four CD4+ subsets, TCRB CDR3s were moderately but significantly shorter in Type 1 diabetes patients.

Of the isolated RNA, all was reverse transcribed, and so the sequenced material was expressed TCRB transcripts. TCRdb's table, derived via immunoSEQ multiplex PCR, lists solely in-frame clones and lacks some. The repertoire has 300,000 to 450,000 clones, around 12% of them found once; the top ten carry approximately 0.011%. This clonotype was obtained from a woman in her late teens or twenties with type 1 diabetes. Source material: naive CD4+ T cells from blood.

In nucleotides, the CDR3 is TGCAGCGGACAGGAGTCTGGCACTGAAGCTTTCTTT. Protein sequence: CSGQESGTEAFF. The chain links TRBV29-1 to TRBJ1-1; maybe TRBD1 (6 bases). CDR3 length: 12 residues. Germline CDR1 reads SQVTM; CDR2 reads ANQGSEA. V lost 7 bases to trimming and J lost 4 bases, with 13 bases between them.